Following are 9 T cell receptor beta chains from one sample sequenced in a study of blood T cell repertoires in COVID-19. Assay: immunoSEQ multiplex PCR; the TCRdb copy retains only in-frame clones and omits some. The sample contains 200,000 to 250,000 clones, approximately 83% of which appear only once. The specimen was PBMCs or T cells enriched from blood (not recorded which). Every receptor here comes from a woman in her forties or fifties who had been exposed to COVID-19.

The J gene is TRBJ2-1, the V gene TRBV27; 8 bases agree with TRBD1. There are 18 residues in the CDR3. Trimming cost V 2 bases and J 2 bases; bases outside gene matches: 11. Germline CDR1 reads MNHEY; CDR2 reads SMNVEV (reference sequence). The CDR3 DNA is TGTGCCAGCAGTTTAGTTACTGGACAGGGTGGGACCTACAATGAGCAGTTCTTC. It specifies CASSLVTGQGGTYNEQFF.

The chain is built from TRBV10-2 and TRBJ2-5; 8 bases map to TRBD1. V lost 2 bases, J lost 4 bases, and 3 bases stayed unmatched. From germline, CDR1 is WSHSY and CDR2 SAAADI. The CDR3 has 14 residues. CDR3 in amino acids: CASSEGRGRETQYF. The CDR3 region has the DNA TGCGCCAGCAGTGAGGGCAGGGGGCGAGAGACCCAGTACTTC.

The chain uses TRBV19 and TRBJ2-3; 9 positions match TRBD1. The germline V gene encodes CDR1 LNHDA and CDR2 SQIVND (reference sequence). This CDR3 has 16 residues. V dropped 5 bases and J dropped 3; count of bases not matched to a gene: 9. The CDR3 loop is CASSLRGTGTTDTQYF. The CDR3 DNA follows: TGTGCCAGTAGTCTCCGTGGGACAGGGACGACAGATACGCAGTATTTT.

The chain recombines TRBV5-6 with TRBJ2-5; TRBD1 is a possible D gene (5 bases). The germline gives CDR1 SGHDT, CDR2 YYEEEE. This CDR3 is built from 15 residues. V was cut by 5 bases and J by 5 bases, with 19 bases left in between. CDR3: CASRPDSLIEETQYF. DNA for the CDR3: TGTGCCAGCAGACCAGACAGCCTTATTGAGGAGACCCAGTACTTC.

The CDR3 sequence: CASSNQGSNYGYTF. The CDR3 region has the DNA TGTGCCAGTAGTAATCAGGGATCTAACTATGGCTACACCTTC. The chain has TRBV19 and TRBJ1-2, with a tentative D call TRBD1 (5 bases). In germline, CDR1 is LNHDA, CDR2 SQIVND (reference sequence). The V end lost 4 bases, the J end lost 0 bases, and 9 bases lay between the germline ends. The CDR3 covers 14 residues.

The chain links TRBV29-1 to TRBJ1-1; 9 bases line up with TRBD1. The CDR3 totals 14 residues. The V segment lost 6 bases and the J segment 0 bases; nucleotides outside the gene matches: 5. Germline CDR1 reads SQVTM; CDR2 reads ANQGSEA. The CDR3 nucleotides read TGCAGCGTCGTAACAGGGGGCCTGAACACTGAAGCTTTCTTT. Protein: CSVVTGGLNTEAFF.

A single count supports this clone. This rearrangement joins TRBV7-8 to TRBJ1-2; 7 bases map to TRBD1. There are 15 residues in the CDR3. Looked up from germline, CDR1 is SGHVS and CDR2 is FQNEAQ. V was clipped by 5 bases and J by 3 bases; unmatched bases: 9. CDR3 residues: CASSLQGNSDYGYTF. In DNA, the CDR3 is TGTGCCAGCAGCCTACAGGGGAATTCCGACTATGGCTACACCTTC. The full variable domain, completed using reference TRBV7-8 and TRBJ1-2, is GAGVSQSPRYKVAKRGQDVALRCDPISGHVSLFWYQQALGQGPEFLTYFQNEAQLDKSGLPSDRFFAERPEGSVSTLKIQRTQQEDSAVYLCASSLQGNSDYGYTFGSGTRLTVV.

This clone has just one count. The J gene is TRBJ2-7, the V gene TRBV7-2; tentative D call: TRBD1 (6 bases). Trimming took off 3 bases at V and 2 bases at J, with 17 bases between the two ends. CDR3 length: 16 amino acids. Germline CDR1 reads SGHTA; CDR2 reads FQGNSA. In DNA form, the CDR3 reads TGTGCCAGCAGCTTGCACAGGGATCTACGAGCCTACGAGCAGTACTTC. Translated, it gives CASSLHRDLRAYEQYF.

CDR3 nucleotide sequence: TGTGCCAGCAGACTAACGGGGGGCACCTATAATTCACCCCTCCACTTT. Translating it yields CASRLTGGTYNSPLHF. The gene calls are TRBV3-1 (or the pseudogene TRBV3-2) and TRBJ1-6; D might be TRBD1 (6 bases). Trimming shortened V by 6 bases and J by 2 bases, and 14 bases separated the two germline ends. This CDR3 has 16 amino acids. Germline CDR1 and CDR2: LGHDT and YNNKEL (reference sequence).